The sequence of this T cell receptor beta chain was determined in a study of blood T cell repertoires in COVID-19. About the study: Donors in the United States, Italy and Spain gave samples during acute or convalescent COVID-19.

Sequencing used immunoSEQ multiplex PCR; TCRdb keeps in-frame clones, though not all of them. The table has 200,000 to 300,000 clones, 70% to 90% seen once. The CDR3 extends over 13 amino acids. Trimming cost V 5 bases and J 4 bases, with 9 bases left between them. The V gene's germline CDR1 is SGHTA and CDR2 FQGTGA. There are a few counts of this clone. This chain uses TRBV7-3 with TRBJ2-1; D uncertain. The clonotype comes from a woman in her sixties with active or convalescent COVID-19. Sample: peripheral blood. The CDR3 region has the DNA TGTGCCAGCAGCCAAACCCAGTACAATGAGCAGTTCTTC. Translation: CASSQTQYNEQFF. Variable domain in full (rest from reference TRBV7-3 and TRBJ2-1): GAGVSQTPSNKVTEKGKYVELRCDPISGHTALYWYRQSLGQGPEFLIYFQGTGAADDSGLPNDRFFAVRPEGSVSTLKIQRTERGDSAVYLCASSQTQYNEQFFGPGTRLTVL.